The T cell receptor beta chain under discussion was sequenced for a study of shared clonotypes between healthy human individuals. Study observations and caveats: Clonotype sharing among donors was thought likely to change with sequencing depth.

V lost 3 bases and J 6 bases, leaving 15 bases between the germline ends. The CDR3 spans 14 residues. Looked up from germline, CDR1 is MNHEY and CDR2 is SMNVEV (reference sequence). Replicate PCRs were loaded with approximately 310 ng DNA from unsorted PBMC, about 30,000 T cell genomes. Sequencing was performed with immunoSEQ multiplex PCR; in TCRdb, only in-frame clones are kept and a portion is missing. Of about 490,000 clones in the sample, over 70% were seen once. As regards this clone: Its matching antigen is unknown.

The J gene is TRBJ2-7, the V gene TRBV27, with unresolved D. The material sequenced was PBMCs. The origin of this receptor is a woman in her thirties or forties in good health. Some clones in this sample may be carry-over from other donors' samples. The CDR3 DNA is TGTGCCAGCAGTTTTGGGGTAATGGCCTCCGAGCAGTACTTC. This translates into CASSFGVMASEQYF.